The 16 T cell receptor beta chains in this list originate from one sample, sequenced in a study of beta chain features in type 1 diabetes. These receptors are not linked to any known antigen. cDNA synthesis used the whole RNA isolate, giving expressed TCRB sequences. The data were produced by immunoSEQ multiplex PCR, yet TCRdb's version contains in-frame clones alone and is incomplete. The repertoire holds about 160,000 clones, with approximately 7.8% as singletons. Whole-study results and caveats: Moderately but significantly shorter TCRB CDR3s were found in Type 1 diabetes patients in all four CD4+ subsets.

Sequencing input: central memory CD4+ T cells from blood. The receptor source for this set is a woman between 40 and 50 years old with type 1 diabetes.

The chain recombines TRBV18 with TRBJ2-5; TRBD1 agrees at 7 bases. CDR3 length equals 16 residues. V gave up 2 bases and J gave up 4 bases; unmatched junction bases: 10. Germline assignment: CDR1 KGHSH and CDR2 LQKENI. The CDR3 here is CASSPSSDRAGETQYF. The CDR3 nucleotides read TGTGCCAGCTCACCAAGTTCCGACAGGGCTGGAGAGACCCAGTACTTC.

This sequence joins TRBV12-5 and TRBJ2-2; no clear D gene. Trimming took off 11 bases at V and 9 bases at J, with 22 bases between the two ends. This CDR3 region has 14 residues. Looked up from germline, CDR1 is LGHNT and CDR2 is FRNRAP. Written as DNA, the CDR3 is TGTGCTTCCCCGTTTGGTCCGCCTATTAGGGAGCTGTTTTTT. This sequence encodes CASPFGPPIRELFF.

The rearrangement links TRBV11-1 to TRBJ2-7; TRBD2 agrees at 7 bases. The CDR3 is 15 amino acids. Germline lookup yields CDR1 SGHAT and CDR2 FQDESV (reference sequence). V lost 4 bases to trimming and J lost 4 bases; unmatched junction nucleotides: 10. CDR3 sequence reads: CASSSPTRGGYEQYF. CDR3 nucleotide sequence: TGTGCCAGCAGCTCCCCTACCCGCGGGGGTTACGAGCAGTACTTC.

This clone was picked up a small number of times. The chain uses TRBV5-1 and TRBJ1-1, with D perhaps matching TRBD1 (6 bases). CDR3 length equals 16 residues. Between the trimmed V and J ends, which lost 0 bases and 2 bases, there was a span of 14 bases. Germline CDR1 SGHRS, CDR2 YFSETQ. The CDR3, as DNA: TGCGCCAGCAGCTTGGGGGGTACAGGGACCAACACTGAAGCTTTCTTT. Translated, it gives CASSLGGTGTNTEAFF. The variable domain in full, completed from reference TRBV5-1 and TRBJ1-1, reads KAGVTQTPRYLIKTRGQQVTLSCSPISGHRSVSWYQQTPGQGLQFLFEYFSETQRNKGNFPGRFSGRQFSNSRSEMNVSTLELGDSALYLCASSLGGTGTNTEAFFGQGTRLTVV.

V gene TRBV4-2 combines with J gene TRBJ2-5; 9 bases map to TRBD2. The length of the CDR3 is 15 residues. Germline CDR1 and CDR2: LGHNA and YNFKEQ. V trimming: 1 base; J trimming: 2 bases; junction bases outside the gene matches: 2. In nucleotides, the CDR3 is TGTGCCAGCAGCCAAGGAGCGGGGGGTCAAGAGACCCAGTACTTC. Encoded protein: CASSQGAGGQETQYF.

This clone was seen a few times. The chain joins TRBV11-2 to TRBJ2-4, with TRBD1 matching 9 bases. Germline CDR1 and CDR2: SGHAT and FQNNGV. With 5 bases clipped from V and 1 base from J, the junction kept 6 bases outside the gene matches. The CDR3 sequence is 16 residues long. CDR3 amino acids: CASSLTGGTAKNIQYF. DNA of the CDR3: TGTGCCAGCAGCCTCACAGGGGGCACGGCCAAAAACATTCAGTACTTC.

The chain uses TRBV5-1 and TRBJ2-7, with D possibly being TRBD2 (5 bases). Trimming took 0 bases from V and 2 from J, leaving 9 bases between them. Germline CDR1 reads SGHRS; CDR2 reads YFSETQ. This CDR3 comprises 14 residues. CDR3 amino acids: CASSLEGGPYEQYF. DNA of the CDR3: TGCGCCAGCAGCTTGGAGGGCGGGCCCTACGAGCAGTACTTC.

The chain recombines TRBV27 with TRBJ2-1, with TRBD2 identical over 10 bases. V trimming: 6 bases; J trimming: 4 bases; junction bases outside the gene matches: 6. The germline V gene has CDR1 MNHEY and CDR2 SMNVEV (reference sequence). This CDR3 spans 15 amino acids. CDR3 DNA: TGTGCCAGCAGGGTACTAGCGGGATCTTACAATGAGCAGTTCTTC. Translating it yields CASRVLAGSYNEQFF.

J is TRBJ2-7 and V is TRBV5-1; TRBD2 matches 10 bases. The CDR3 loop spans 14 amino acids. Trimming cost V 4 bases and J 5 bases; bases outside gene matches: 6. Germline V gene lookup returns CDR1 SGHRS and CDR2 YFSETQ. The CDR3 reads CASSQSGRENEQYF. Here the CDR3 DNA reads TGCGCCAGCAGCCAAAGCGGGAGGGAGAACGAGCAGTACTTC.

This clone was counted between two and nine times. The genes are TRBV7-2 and TRBJ1-4, with 9 bases that match TRBD1. Germline trimming cut 5 bases from V and 8 bases from J; bases unmatched to any gene: 12. Germline loops: CDR1 SGHTA, CDR2 FQGNSA. The CDR3 covers 16 residues. This CDR3 is CASSLQSGTGREKLFF. CDR3 nucleotides: TGTGCCAGCAGCCTCCAGTCGGGGACAGGGCGAGAAAAACTGTTTTTT.

The table lists this clone with a few counts. V and J are TRBV30 and TRBJ2-3, with 10 bases aligning to TRBD1. With V trimmed by 5 bases and J by 5 bases, 1 base remained unmatched. Germline V gene sequence: CDR1 GTSNPN, CDR2 SVGIG (reference sequence). This CDR3 spans 12 amino acids. The CDR3 bases are TGTGCCTGGGGACAGGGGGTAGATACGCAGTATTTT. It translates to CAWGQGVDTQYF.

This clone came up many times. The V gene is TRBV28, the J gene TRBJ2-2, with D tentatively TRBD1 (6 bases). V was cut by 8 bases and J by 5 bases, with 12 bases left in between. The CDR3 contains 13 residues. Germline assignment: CDR1 MDHEN and CDR2 SYDVKM. DNA for the CDR3: TGTGCCAGCCCGGCAGGGGATACCGGGGAGCTGTTTTTT. Translating it yields CASPAGDTGELFF.

The sample holds a few counts of this clone. The chain uses TRBV28 and TRBJ2-1; 13 positions match TRBD2. This CDR3 is built from 16 residues. Germline V gene data show CDR1 as MDHEN and CDR2 as SYDVKM. V lost 4 bases to trimming and J lost 6 bases; unmatched junction nucleotides: 6. The CDR3 region is CASSWGGLAGVNEQFF. CDR3 DNA sequence: TGTGCCAGCAGTTGGGGAGGACTAGCGGGAGTCAATGAGCAGTTCTTC.

This clone has just a few counts. The genes are TRBV5-1 and TRBJ1-1, with no clear D. V was clipped by 0 bases and J by 8 bases, with 5 bases between them. This CDR3 comprises 11 residues. CDR1 is SGHRS, CDR2 YFSETQ, per germline. CDR3 sequence (DNA): TGCGCCAGCAGCTTGGAGCACGAAGCTTTCTTT. This sequence encodes CASSLEHEAFF.

The chain combines TRBV28 with TRBJ2-3, with 11 bases matching TRBD2. Germline V gives CDR1 MDHEN, CDR2 SYDVKM. The CDR3 contains 15 residues. The V gene end was trimmed by 5 bases and the J gene end by 5 bases; junction bases not matched to a gene: 6. The chain's CDR3 is CASSDISGRGDTQYF. CDR3 in DNA: TGTGCCAGCAGTGATATTAGCGGGAGGGGAGATACGCAGTATTTT.

The V and J genes are TRBV4-1 and TRBJ2-6, with a weak D call TRBD1 (6 bases). V lost 0 bases to trimming and J lost 0 bases, with 12 bases between them. The CDR3 is made up of 18 amino acids. Germline V CDR1 and CDR2: MGHRA, YSYEKL. CDR3 protein: CASSQEGASVSGANVLTF. The CDR3 nucleotides are TGCGCCAGCAGCCAAGAGGGGGCCTCGGTCTCTGGGGCCAACGTCCTGACTTTC.